This is a list of T cell receptor beta chains from one sample in a study of blood T cell repertoires in COVID-19. The data were produced by immunoSEQ multiplex PCR, yet TCRdb's version contains in-frame clones alone and is incomplete. The sample has 250,000 to 350,000 clones, 70% to 90% seen once. Source material: peripheral blood. These TCRs come from a human donor with COVID-19, enrolled during active disease. The donor label of this sample is uncertain. Each CDR3 is given with its conserved first and last residue.

V gene,J gene,CDR3 protein
TRBV9,TRBJ2-5,CASTAGLAQETQYF
TRBV19,TRBJ2-3,CATMTSGSWGTDTQYF
TRBV14,TRBJ1-1,CASSRMRGGNTEAFF
TRBV4-1,TRBJ2-1,CASSHGTSAYNEQFF
TRBV7-2,TRBJ2-7,CASSPHGGAGEQYF
TRBV7-9,TRBJ2-2,CASSPTGTVNTGELFF
TRBV2,TRBJ2-2,CASSPRFTGELFF
TRBV30,TRBJ1-6,CAWTGASGNNSPLHF
TRBV3-1/TRBV3-2,TRBJ2-5,CASSRRGGRERETQYF
TRBV5-1,TRBJ1-2,CASSAQGANYGYTF
TRBV28,TRBJ2-7,CASSLGTEYDEQYF
TRBV4-1,TRBJ2-1,CASSQDGLAYNEQFF
TRBV19,TRBJ2-2,CASTYSTANTGELFF
TRBV7-9,TRBJ2-3,CASSFAGADTQYF
TRBV11-2,TRBJ2-1,CASSLAGGTHNEQFF